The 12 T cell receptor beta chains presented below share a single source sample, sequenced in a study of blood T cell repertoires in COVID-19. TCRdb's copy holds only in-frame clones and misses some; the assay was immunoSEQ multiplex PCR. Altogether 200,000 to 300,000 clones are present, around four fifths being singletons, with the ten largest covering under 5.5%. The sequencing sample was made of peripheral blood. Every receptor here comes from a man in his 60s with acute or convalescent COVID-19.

The CDR3 is CSVQGQGGIDEQYF. The CDR3, as DNA: TGCAGCGTTCAAGGACAGGGAGGAATCGACGAGCAGTACTTC. The chain uses TRBV29-1 and TRBJ2-7; 8 nucleotides line up with TRBD1. Per germline, CDR1 SQVTM and CDR2 ANQGSEA. The CDR3 has 14 residues. Unmatched junction bases numbered 11, after V lost 5 bases and J lost 5 bases.

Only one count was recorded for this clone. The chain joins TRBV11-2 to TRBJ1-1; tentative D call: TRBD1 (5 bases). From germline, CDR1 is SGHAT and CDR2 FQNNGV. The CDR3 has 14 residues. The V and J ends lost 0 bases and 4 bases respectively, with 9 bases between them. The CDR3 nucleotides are TGTGCCAGCAGCTTAGAGGGGAGGGGCACTGAAGCTTTCTTT. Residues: CASSLEGRGTEAFF.

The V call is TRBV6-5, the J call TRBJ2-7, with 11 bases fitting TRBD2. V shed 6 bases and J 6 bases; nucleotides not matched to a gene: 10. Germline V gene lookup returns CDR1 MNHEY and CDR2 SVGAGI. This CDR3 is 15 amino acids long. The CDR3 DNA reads TGTGCCAGCAGACTTTTAGCGGGAGGGCAACGCGAGCAGTACTTC. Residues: CASRLLAGGQREQYF.

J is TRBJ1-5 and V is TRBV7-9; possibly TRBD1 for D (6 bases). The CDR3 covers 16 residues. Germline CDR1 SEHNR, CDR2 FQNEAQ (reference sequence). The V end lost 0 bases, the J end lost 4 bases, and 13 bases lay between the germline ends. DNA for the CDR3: TGTGCCAGCAGCTTAGCGGGGGCAGGGGTAAATCAGCCCCAGCATTTT. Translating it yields CASSLAGAGVNQPQHF. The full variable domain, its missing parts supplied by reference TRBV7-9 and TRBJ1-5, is DTGVSQNPRHKITKRGQNVTFRCDPISEHNRLYWYRQTLGQGPEFLTYFQNEAQLEKSRLLSDRFSAERPKGSFSTLEIQRTEQGDSAMYLCASSLAGAGVNQPQHFGDGTRLSIL.

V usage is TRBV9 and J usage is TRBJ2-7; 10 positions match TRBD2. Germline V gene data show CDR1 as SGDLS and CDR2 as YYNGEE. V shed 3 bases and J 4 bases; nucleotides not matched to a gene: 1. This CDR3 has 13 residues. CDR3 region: CASSEGLAYEQYF. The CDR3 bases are TGTGCCAGCAGCGAGGGACTAGCGTACGAGCAGTACTTC. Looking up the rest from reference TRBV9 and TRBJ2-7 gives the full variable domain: DSGVTQTPKHLITATGQRVTLRCSPRSGDLSVYWYQQSLDQGLQFLIQYYNGEERAKGNILERFSAQQFPDLHSELNLSSLELGDSALYFCASSEGLAYEQYFGPGTRLTVT.

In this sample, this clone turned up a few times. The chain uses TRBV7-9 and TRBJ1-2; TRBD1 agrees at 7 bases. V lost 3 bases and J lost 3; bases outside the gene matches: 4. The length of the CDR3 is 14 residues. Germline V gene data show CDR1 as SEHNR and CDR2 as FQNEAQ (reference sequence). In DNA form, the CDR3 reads TGTGCCAGCAGCTTGGAGGGACAGTACTATGGCTACACCTTC. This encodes CASSLEGQYYGYTF.

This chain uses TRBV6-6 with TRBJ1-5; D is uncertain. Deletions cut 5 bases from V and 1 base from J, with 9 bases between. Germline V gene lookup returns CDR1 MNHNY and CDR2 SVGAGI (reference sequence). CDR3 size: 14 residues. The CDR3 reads CASSPRVSNQPQHF. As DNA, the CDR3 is TGTGCCAGCAGTCCGAGGGTCAGCAATCAGCCCCAGCATTTT.

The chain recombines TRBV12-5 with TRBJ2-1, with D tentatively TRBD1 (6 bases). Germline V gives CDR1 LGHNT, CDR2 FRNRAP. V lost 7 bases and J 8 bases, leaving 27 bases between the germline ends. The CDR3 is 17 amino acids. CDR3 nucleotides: TGTGCTAGTGCCCAGGGGTTTGGGGGAGTGATGAGGGATGAGCAGTTCTTC. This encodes CASAQGFGGVMRDEQFF.

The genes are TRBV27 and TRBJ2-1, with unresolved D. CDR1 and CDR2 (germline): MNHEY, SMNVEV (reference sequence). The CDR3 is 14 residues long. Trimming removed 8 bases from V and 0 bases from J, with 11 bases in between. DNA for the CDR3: TGTGCCAGCGCACGAGTGTCCTCCTACAATGAGCAGTTCTTC. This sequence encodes CASARVSSYNEQFF.

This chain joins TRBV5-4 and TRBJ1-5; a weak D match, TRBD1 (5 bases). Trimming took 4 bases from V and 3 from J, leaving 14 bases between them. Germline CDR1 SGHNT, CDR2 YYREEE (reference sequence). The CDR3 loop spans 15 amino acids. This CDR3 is CASSLSTEINQPQHF. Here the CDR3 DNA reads TGTGCCAGCAGCCTCTCGACAGAAATCAATCAGCCCCAGCATTTT.

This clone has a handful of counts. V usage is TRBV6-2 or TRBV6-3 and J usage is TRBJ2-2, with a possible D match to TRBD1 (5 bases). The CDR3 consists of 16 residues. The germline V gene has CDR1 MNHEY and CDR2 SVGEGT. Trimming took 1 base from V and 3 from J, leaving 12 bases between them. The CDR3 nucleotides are TGTGCCAGCAGTTACTGGGAATGGGGCGACACCGGGGAGCTGTTTTTT. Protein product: CASSYWEWGDTGELFF.

The CDR3 DNA reads as TGCGCCAGCAGCCCCGGGACAATTCCCCACTCCACCTTC. Translated: CASSPGTIPHSTF. This chain links TRBV5-1 with TRBJ1-2, with D possibly TRBD1 on 6 matching bases. V was shortened by 4 bases and J by 13 bases, with 20 bases between the two germline ends. Germline values: CDR1 SGHRS, CDR2 YFSETQ. This CDR3 region has 13 residues.